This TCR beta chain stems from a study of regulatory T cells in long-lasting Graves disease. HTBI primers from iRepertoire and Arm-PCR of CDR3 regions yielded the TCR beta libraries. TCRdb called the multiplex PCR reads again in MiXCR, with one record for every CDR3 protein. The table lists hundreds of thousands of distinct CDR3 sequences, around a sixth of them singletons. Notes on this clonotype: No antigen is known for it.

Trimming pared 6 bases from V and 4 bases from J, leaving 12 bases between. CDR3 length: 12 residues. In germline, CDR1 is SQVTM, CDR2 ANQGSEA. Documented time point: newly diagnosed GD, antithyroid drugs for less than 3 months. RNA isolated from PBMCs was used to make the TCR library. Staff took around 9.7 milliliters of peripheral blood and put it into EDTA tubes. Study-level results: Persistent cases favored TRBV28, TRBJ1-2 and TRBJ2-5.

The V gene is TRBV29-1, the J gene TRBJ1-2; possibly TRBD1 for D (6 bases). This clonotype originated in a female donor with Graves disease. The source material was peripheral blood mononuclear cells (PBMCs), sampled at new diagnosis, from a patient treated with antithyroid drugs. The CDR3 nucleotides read TGCAGCGTCCTGACAGGACTCTATGGCTACACCTTC. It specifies CSVLTGLYGYTF.